Presented here are 23 T cell receptor beta chains from one specimen sequenced in a study of response to subunit inactivated influenza vaccine. From the RT-PCR reads, TCRdb called clonotypes with MiXCR, one entry per CDR3 protein. Here the sample spans 500,000 to 650,000 distinct CDR3 sequences, less than 8% being singletons. Sequencing used PBMCs from blood, obtained about 23 months after vaccination. These receptors all come from a man in his fifties or sixties who received an inactivated influenza vaccine.

This clonotype was picked up many times. The CDR3 DNA reads as TGTGCCAGCAGCTTTGGTATAGCCGGGGAGCTGTTTTTT. It encodes CASSFGIAGELFF. The V gene is TRBV7-2, the J gene TRBJ2-2; D is uncertain. The CDR3 runs 13 residues. CDR1 and CDR2 (germline): SGHTA, FQGNSA. Trimming cost V 3 bases and J 6 bases, with 8 bases left between them. The variable domain in full, with the rest retrieved from reference TRBV7-2 and TRBJ2-2, is GAGVSQSPSNKVTEKGKDVELRCDPISGHTALYWYRQSLGQGLEFLIYFQGNSAPDKSGLPSDRFSAERTGGSVSTLTIQRTQQEDSAVYLCASSFGIAGELFFGEGSRLTVL.

Only a few counts were recorded for this clonotype. The chain couples TRBV5-6 to TRBJ1-2; 10 bases match TRBD1. The V gene's germline CDR1 is SGHDT and CDR2 YYEEEE. There are 16 residues in the CDR3. With V trimmed by 4 bases and J by 4 bases, 10 bases remained unmatched. The CDR3 spells CASSARTGGIVYGYTF. Here the CDR3 DNA reads TGTGCCAGCAGCGCCCGGACAGGGGGGATCGTCTATGGCTACACCTTC. Complete variable domain (other parts from reference TRBV5-6 and TRBJ1-2): DAGVTQSPTHLIKTRGQQVTLRCSPKSGHDTVSWYQQALGQGPQFIFQYYEEEERQRGNFPDRFSGHQFPNYSSELNVNALLLGDSALYLCASSARTGGIVYGYTFGSGTRLTVV.

The table lists this clonotype with a few counts. The gene calls are TRBV4-2 and TRBJ1-1; a weak D match, TRBD1 (5 bases). Germline V gene sequence: CDR1 LGHNA, CDR2 YNFKEQ. Trimming left V 2 bases short and J 0 bases short, with 16 bases between. The CDR3 has 17 amino acids. The CDR3 region has the DNA TGTGCCAGCAGCCAAAGGGGTCTGGGGAAGATGAACACTGAAGCTTTCTTT. Translation: CASSQRGLGKMNTEAFF.

This clonotype was seen many times. The chain combines TRBV14 with TRBJ1-1; D gene uncertain. The CDR3 is made up of 13 amino acids. Germline CDR1 SGHDN, CDR2 FVKESK. Trimming stripped 2 bases from V and 5 bases from J, with 9 bases between. CDR3 DNA sequence: TGTGCCAGCAGCCAACAAGAAAGGACTGAAGCTTTCTTT. Protein product: CASSQQERTEAFF.

The sample holds a few counts of this clonotype. The chain combines TRBV20-1 with TRBJ2-1; a weak D match, TRBD1 (5 bases). Trimming left V 5 bases short and J 4 bases short, with 15 bases between. The CDR3 extends over 14 amino acids. Germline V gene data show CDR1 as DFQATT and CDR2 as SNEGSKA (reference sequence). The CDR3 coding sequence is TGCAGTGCTGCGACAGATAGACAATACAATGAGCAGTTCTTC. It encodes CSAATDRQYNEQFF.

The rearrangement uses TRBV20-1 and TRBJ2-1, with TRBD2 identical over 13 bases. Trimming cost V 2 bases and J 3 bases; bases outside gene matches: 7. There are 17 residues in the CDR3. The V gene's germline CDR1 is DFQATT and CDR2 SNEGSKA (reference sequence). The CDR3 sequence is CSARSRGTSGVYNEQFF. The CDR3 DNA sequence: TGCAGTGCTAGATCTAGGGGGACTAGCGGGGTCTACAATGAGCAGTTCTTC.

The chain uses TRBV28 and TRBJ2-3; a possible D gene is TRBD1 (5 bases). V dropped 6 bases and J dropped 3 bases, with 10 bases sitting between them. CDR1 and CDR2 from the germline V gene are MDHEN and SYDVKM. The CDR3 has 13 residues. The CDR3 region is CASRPQGTDTQYF. CDR3 sequence (DNA): TGTGCCAGCAGACCTCAGGGTACAGATACGCAGTATTTT.

This clonotype was counted between two and nine times. The gene calls are TRBV20-1 and TRBJ1-3; the match to TRBD1 covers 8 bases. The CDR3 has 13 residues. Germline V gene data show CDR1 as DFQATT and CDR2 as SNEGSKA (reference sequence). The V segment lost 3 bases and the J segment 8 bases; nucleotides outside the gene matches: 6. CDR3 loop: CSASQGAPDTIYF. CDR3 coding DNA: TGCAGTGCTAGCCAGGGGGCGCCGGACACCATATATTTT.

This clonotype was counted only a few times. The V gene is TRBV4-2, the J gene TRBJ2-1; 7 bases agree with TRBD2. V lost 0 bases and J lost 4; bases outside the gene matches: 6. This CDR3 has 16 amino acids. From germline, CDR1 is LGHNA and CDR2 YNFKEQ. Written as DNA, the CDR3 is TGTGCCAGCAGCCAAGAGTCTAGCGGAAATTACAATGAGCAGTTCTTC. This gives the protein CASSQESSGNYNEQFF.

This clonotype has only a few counts. The chain is built from TRBV7-2 and TRBJ2-1; possibly TRBD2 for D (6 bases). The CDR3 is 15 residues long. The germline V gene has CDR1 SGHTA and CDR2 FQGNSA. The germline V and J ends were trimmed by 5 bases and 7 bases, with 18 bases remaining between them. CDR3 nucleotide sequence: TGTGCCAGCAGCCCCGGGACTCAACGTCGAAATGAGCAGTTCTTC. It translates to CASSPGTQRRNEQFF.

This clonotype was found many times. The chain uses TRBV20-1 and TRBJ2-1; the D gene could be TRBD1 or TRBD2 (6 bases each). The CDR3 contains 14 residues. Trimming pared 8 bases from V and 7 bases from J, leaving 21 bases between. Looked up from germline, CDR1 is DFQATT and CDR2 is SNEGSKA (reference sequence). The CDR3 sequence is CSSLGPGAGNEQFF. CDR3 in DNA: TGCAGTTCCCTAGGCCCGGGGGCGGGGAATGAGCAGTTCTTC.

This clonotype has at least ten counts. V gene TRBV7-9 combines with J gene TRBJ2-1, with 9 bases fitting TRBD1. The CDR3 loop spans 15 amino acids. Trimming removed 4 bases from V and 6 bases from J; junction bases left unmatched: 7. Per the germline V gene, CDR1 is SEHNR and CDR2 is FQNEAQ (reference sequence). CDR3 DNA sequence: TGTGCCAGCAGCTCGACAGGGGGAGACTTCAATGAGCAGTTCTTC. Protein: CASSSTGGDFNEQFF.

This clonotype was recorded many times. The chain has TRBV12-3 or TRBV12-4 and TRBJ2-5, with 8 bases aligning to TRBD2. The CDR3 is made up of 14 amino acids. V gave up 1 base and J gave up 4 bases; unmatched junction bases: 2. The CDR3: CASSLGLAGETQYF. CDR3 in DNA: TGTGCCAGCAGTTTAGGGCTAGCGGGAGAGACCCAGTACTTC.

V usage is TRBV12-3 or TRBV12-4 and J usage is TRBJ2-3; 8 bases fit TRBD2. This CDR3 is built from 17 residues. With V trimmed by 6 bases and J by 4 bases, 15 bases remained unmatched. This chain's CDR3 is CASSPGGGEGLSDTQYF. CDR3 nucleotide sequence: TGTGCCAGCAGCCCCGGGGGGGGGGAGGGCCTCTCAGATACGCAGTATTTT.

Points on this clonotype: At one end the junction does not follow the germline gene, possibly because of a read error. J is TRBJ1-3 and V is TRBV6-5; D is perhaps TRBD1 (6 bases). Germline assignment: CDR1 MNHEY and CDR2 SVGAGI. The CDR3 sequence is 16 residues long. The CDR3 nucleotides read TGTGCCAGCAGTTACTCGGGCAGGGGAGTTGGAAATACCATATATTTT. This codes for CASSYSGRGVGNTIYF.

This clonotype was seen ten or more times. The chain employs TRBV5-1 and TRBJ1-6, with TRBD1 matching over 8 bases. The CDR3 totals 14 residues. Looked up from germline, CDR1 is SGHRS and CDR2 is YFSETQ. The junction had 1 base not matched to a gene; V was cut back by 3 bases and J by 5 bases. The CDR3 bases are TGCGCCAGCAGCTGGGGACAGGATAATTCACCCCTCCACTTT. Translation gives CASSWGQDNSPLHF.

This clonotype has just a few counts. DNA of the CDR3: TGTGCCAGCAGCTTAGTAGGCCAGGGGGCAGATACGCAGTATTTT. Encoded protein: CASSLVGQGADTQYF. The chain carries TRBV7-2 and TRBJ2-3; 7 nucleotides align to TRBD1. Germline V lookup: CDR1 SGHTA, CDR2 FQGNSA. The CDR3 has 15 residues. The V and J ends lost 1 base and 4 bases, in that order; junction bases with no gene match: 5.

The V call is TRBV4-3, the J call TRBJ2-2; D remains ambiguous. Germline values: CDR1 LGHNA, CDR2 YSLEER. The CDR3 length is 14 residues. V was trimmed by 0 bases and J by 2 bases, leaving 4 bases between them. The CDR3 DNA reads TGCGCCAGCAGCCAAGATATCAACACCGGGGAGCTGTTTTTT. Translated, it gives CASSQDINTGELFF.

This clonotype was recorded many times. The chain combines TRBV10-3 with TRBJ2-3; D gene ambiguous. Germline lookup yields CDR1 ENHRY and CDR2 SYGVKD. This CDR3 is 15 amino acids long. V lost 3 bases and J lost 1, with 11 bases in between. The CDR3 loop reads CAISDRSSGTDTQYF. The CDR3 region has the DNA TGTGCCATCAGTGACCGGAGTTCGGGCACAGATACGCAGTATTTT.

This clonotype was recorded many times. The V gene is TRBV5-1, the J gene TRBJ2-2; D gene ambiguous. Germline CDR1 and CDR2: SGHRS and YFSETQ. This CDR3 region has 15 residues. Trimming shortened V by 3 bases and J by 0 bases, and 9 bases separated the two germline ends. In DNA form, the CDR3 reads TGCGCCAGCAGCTCAAAAATTTCGAACACCGGGGAGCTGTTTTTT. Its protein is CASSSKISNTGELFF.

In this sample, this clonotype turned up many times. V and J are TRBV29-1 and TRBJ1-3, with 7 positions matching TRBD1. This CDR3 has 12 residues. The germline V gene has CDR1 SQVTM and CDR2 ANQGSEA. Losses at the gene ends were 6 bases for V and 4 bases for J; bases not matched to a gene: 3. The CDR3 bases are TGCAGCGTCGGGACAGACGGAAACACCATATATTTT. This translates into CSVGTDGNTIYF.

This clonotype was seen ten or more times. The chain has TRBV7-8 and TRBJ2-7; 9 nucleotides agree with TRBD1. The CDR3 spans 17 residues. CDR1 SGHVS and CDR2 FQNEAQ come from the germline V gene. Trimming removed 5 bases from V and 0 bases from J; junction bases left unmatched: 11. CDR3: CASSPNPGTGSSYEQYF. The CDR3 region has the DNA TGTGCCAGCAGCCCAAACCCCGGGACAGGGAGCTCCTACGAGCAGTACTTC.

This clonotype was detected only a few times. Here the CDR3 reads CASSRHTSYNEQFF. Written as DNA, the CDR3 is TGTGCCAGCAGCCGCCACACCTCCTACAATGAGCAGTTCTTC. The rearrangement links TRBV7-8 to TRBJ2-1, with unresolved D. Germline V gene lookup returns CDR1 SGHVS and CDR2 FQNEAQ. Trimming removed 5 bases at V and 0 bases at J, with 8 bases between. The CDR3 has 14 residues.